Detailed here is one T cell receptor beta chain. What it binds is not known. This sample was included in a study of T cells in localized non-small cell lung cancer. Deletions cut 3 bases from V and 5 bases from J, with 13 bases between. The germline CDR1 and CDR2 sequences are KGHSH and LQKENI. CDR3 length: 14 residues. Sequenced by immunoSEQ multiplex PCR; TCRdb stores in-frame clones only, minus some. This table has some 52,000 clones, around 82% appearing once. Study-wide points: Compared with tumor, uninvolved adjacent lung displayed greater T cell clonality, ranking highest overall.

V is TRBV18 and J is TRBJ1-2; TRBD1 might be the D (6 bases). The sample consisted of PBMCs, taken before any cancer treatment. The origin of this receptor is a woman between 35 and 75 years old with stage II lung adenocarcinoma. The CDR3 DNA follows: TGTGCCAGCTCACCCTCGAGGACAGAATATGGCTACACCTTC. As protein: CASSPSRTEYGYTF.